The 20 T cell receptor beta chains below were found in one sample sequenced in a study of cytomegalovirus exposure and HLA in healthy donors. Vbeta (60) and Jbeta (13) primers were used in the PCR. Clones were sequenced by immunoSEQ multiplex PCR, and TCRdb holds only the in-frame ones, with some missing. This sample has around 130,000 clones, with around 85% found just once. Material for sequencing was PBMCs. Every receptor here comes from a woman aged 25-40 years in good health and CMV-seropositive.

The chain employs TRBV10-3 and TRBJ2-1; maybe TRBD1 (6 bases). Germline-derived CDR1 and CDR2 are ENHRY and SYGVKD. CDR3 size: 14 residues. Trimming cost V 3 bases and J 2 bases, with 8 bases left between them. The CDR3 protein is CAISDRDTYNEQFF. CDR3 in DNA: TGTGCCATCAGTGACCGGGACACCTACAATGAGCAGTTCTTC.

The chain is built from TRBV7-8 and TRBJ2-7, with unresolved D. This CDR3 region has 13 residues. Germline V gene sequence: CDR1 SGHVS, CDR2 FQNEAQ. Trimming took 3 bases from V and 0 from J, leaving 6 bases between them. The chain's CDR3 is CASSLYSSYEQYF. For the CDR3, the DNA is TGTGCCAGCAGCTTGTATTCCTCCTACGAGCAGTACTTC. Full variable domain (remainder filled in from reference TRBV7-8 and TRBJ2-7): GAGVSQSPRYKVAKRGQDVALRCDPISGHVSLFWYQQALGQGPEFLTYFQNEAQLDKSGLPSDRFFAERPEGSVSTLKIQRTQQEDSAVYLCASSLYSSYEQYFGPGTRLTVT.

This sequence joins TRBV19 and TRBJ1-2; D call uncertain. Germline V lookup: CDR1 LNHDA, CDR2 SQIVND (reference sequence). V was pared by 6 bases and J by 7 bases, with 15 bases between. The CDR3 totals 13 residues. In DNA form, the CDR3 reads TGTGCCAGTAGACGGGGTACCTTGGGTGGCTACACCTTC. Amino acids: CASRRGTLGGYTF.

The rearrangement links TRBV5-1 to TRBJ2-3; no firm D call. The V gene's germline CDR1 is SGHRS and CDR2 YFSETQ. Trimming cost V 0 bases and J 5 bases, with 4 bases left between them. The CDR3 contains 12 residues. The CDR3 loop reads CASSLELDTQYF. The CDR3, as DNA: TGCGCCAGCAGCTTGGAACTAGATACGCAGTATTTT.

This clone was detected once. The chain carries TRBV5-1 and TRBJ2-5; D unresolved. The germline CDR1 and CDR2 sequences are SGHRS and YFSETQ. The CDR3 loop spans 15 amino acids. V dropped 0 bases and J dropped 1 base, with 10 bases sitting between them. CDR3 sequence (DNA): TGCGCCAGCAGCTTGGGGGCCCCATCCCAAGAGACCCAGTACTTC. Encoded protein: CASSLGAPSQETQYF.

J is TRBJ2-4 and V is TRBV19; 8 bases are a match to TRBD2. Losses at the gene ends were 6 bases for V and 7 bases for J; bases not matched to a gene: 11. Germline CDR1 is LNHDA and CDR2 is SQIVND (reference sequence). This CDR3 region has 15 residues. The CDR3 DNA follows: TGTGCCAGTAGCCCAAGTGGCGGGGGGTCCAACATTCAGTACTTC. This encodes CASSPSGGGSNIQYF.

The chain combines TRBV9 with TRBJ1-2; D might be TRBD1 (5 bases). CDR1 SGDLS and CDR2 YYNGEE come from the germline V gene. This CDR3 has 15 amino acids. The V end lost 0 bases, the J end lost 0 bases, and 9 bases lay between the germline ends. The CDR3 reads CASSVDPGTNYGYTF. The DNA for the CDR3 is TGTGCCAGCAGCGTAGATCCAGGGACTAACTATGGCTACACCTTC.

The chain combines TRBV9 with TRBJ1-1; D remains unclear. Germline loops: CDR1 SGDLS, CDR2 YYNGEE. The CDR3 is made up of 17 amino acids. V lost 0 bases to trimming and J lost 0 bases, with 15 bases between them. CDR3 loop: CASSVGGERFLNTEAFF. The CDR3 DNA reads TGTGCCAGCAGCGTAGGTGGGGAGAGGTTTTTGAACACTGAAGCTTTCTTT.

The rearrangement joins TRBV7-3 to TRBJ1-6; 12 positions agree with TRBD1. V lost 5 bases to trimming and J lost 13 bases; unmatched junction nucleotides: 6. This CDR3 is 14 amino acids long. Germline V gene lookup returns CDR1 SGHTA and CDR2 FQGTGA. CDR3 sequence: CASSLGQGAFPLHF. CDR3 coding DNA: TGTGCCAGCAGCCTGGGACAGGGGGCTTTTCCCCTCCACTTT. The variable domain in full, completed from reference TRBV7-3 and TRBJ1-6, reads GAGVSQTPSNKVTEKGKYVELRCDPISGHTALYWYRQSLGQGPEFLIYFQGTGAADDSGLPNDRFFAVRPEGSVSTLKIQRTERGDSAVYLCASSLGQGAFPLHFGNGTRLTVT.

There are a few counts of this clone. This sequence joins TRBV5-4 and TRBJ1-1; maybe TRBD1 (5 bases). Trimming removed 3 bases from V and 4 bases from J, with 13 bases in between. CDR1 is SGHNT, CDR2 YYREEE, per germline (reference sequence). The CDR3 covers 14 residues. The CDR3 sequence: CASSWPQGGTEAFF. The CDR3 DNA sequence: TGTGCCAGCAGCTGGCCCCAGGGTGGCACTGAAGCTTTCTTT.

The chain employs TRBV6-5 and TRBJ1-1; 7 bases fit TRBD1. Germline V CDR1 and CDR2: MNHEY, SVGAGI. This CDR3 comprises 12 residues. The V gene end was trimmed by 4 bases and the J gene end by 8 bases; junction bases not matched to a gene: 4. CDR3 residues: CASSFRQGEAFF. The CDR3 DNA reads TGTGCCAGCAGTTTCCGACAGGGAGAAGCTTTCTTT.

The chain recombines TRBV15 with TRBJ1-5; D gene uncertain. Per the germline V gene, CDR1 is LNHNV and CDR2 is YYDKDF (reference sequence). Trimming shortened V by 1 base and J by 0 bases, and 7 bases separated the two germline ends. The CDR3 is 15 residues long. The CDR3 sequence: CATSRAGNSNQPQHF. The CDR3 DNA reads as TGTGCCACCAGCAGAGCCGGTAATAGCAATCAGCCCCAGCATTTT.

This clone was found once. The rearrangement links TRBV5-1 to TRBJ2-2; tentative D call: TRBD2 (5 bases). The V end was cut by 4 bases, the J end by 3 bases, with 16 bases between. The CDR3 has 16 residues. CDR1 is SGHRS, CDR2 YFSETQ, per germline. The CDR3, as DNA: TGCGCCAGCAGCACCACTAGGGTGGCGTACACCGGGGAGCTGTTTTTT. Translation gives CASSTTRVAYTGELFF.

The chain links TRBV27 to TRBJ1-4, with no clear D. Trimming took off 7 bases at V and 0 bases at J, with 12 bases between the two ends. CDR1 is MNHEY and CDR2 is SMNVEV in the germline V gene (reference sequence). The CDR3 is made up of 15 amino acids. As DNA, the CDR3 is TGTGCCAGCACCCCAGCGGCGGCAACTAATGAAAAACTGTTTTTT. Protein: CASTPAAATNEKLFF.

The chain employs TRBV9 and TRBJ1-6; unclear D gene. Germline lookup yields CDR1 SGDLS and CDR2 YYNGEE. Trimming left V 7 bases short and J 0 bases short, with 14 bases between. This CDR3 contains 16 residues. The CDR3 DNA is TGTGCCAGCGGGGAGACCGGGAGCTCCTATAATTCACCCCTCCACTTT. It encodes CASGETGSSYNSPLHF.

The chain employs TRBV29-1 and TRBJ2-5; maybe TRBD1 (5 bases). V gave up 1 base and J gave up 3 bases, with 6 bases separating them. The CDR3 totals 12 residues. Germline CDR1 is SQVTM and CDR2 is ANQGSEA. CDR3 protein: CSVEVGEETQYF. The CDR3 DNA reads as TGCAGCGTTGAAGTAGGGGAAGAGACCCAGTACTTC.

This chain uses TRBV28 with TRBJ2-3; D perhaps matches TRBD1 (5 bases). The CDR3 totals 14 residues. The germline V gene has CDR1 MDHEN and CDR2 SYDVKM. Trimming removed 3 bases at V and 8 bases at J, with 15 bases between. The CDR3, as DNA: TGTGCCAGCAGTTTCCACGACAGAATAACTACGCAGTATTTT. Its translation: CASSFHDRITTQYF.

V and J are TRBV5-4 and TRBJ2-3; tentatively, D is TRBD2 (6 bases). With 4 bases removed from V and 3 bases from J, the gap between germline ends came to 18 bases. The germline CDR1 and CDR2 sequences are SGHNT and YYREEE (reference sequence). CDR3 length: 16 amino acids. For the CDR3, the DNA is TGTGCCAGCAGCCTGGGGGGAAGGGCGGGAACAGATACGCAGTATTTT. As protein: CASSLGGRAGTDTQYF.

This clone was seen only once. This sequence joins TRBV7-3 and TRBJ2-1; 8 bases are a match to TRBD2. Germline-derived CDR1 and CDR2 are SGHTA and FQGTGA. V gave up 5 bases and J gave up 0 bases; unmatched junction bases: 3. CDR3 length: 15 residues. The CDR3 nucleotides read TGTGCCAGCAGCCCAAGCGGGAGCTCCTACAATGAGCAGTTCTTC. Residues: CASSPSGSSYNEQFF.

The gene calls are TRBV6-1 and TRBJ1-2; no clear D gene. V was pared by 5 bases and J by 0 bases, with 4 bases between. This CDR3 contains 12 residues. Germline V gene data show CDR1 as MNHNS and CDR2 as SASEGT. The CDR3 is CASSPANYGYTF. CDR3 coding DNA: TGTGCCAGCAGTCCGGCTAACTATGGCTACACCTTC.